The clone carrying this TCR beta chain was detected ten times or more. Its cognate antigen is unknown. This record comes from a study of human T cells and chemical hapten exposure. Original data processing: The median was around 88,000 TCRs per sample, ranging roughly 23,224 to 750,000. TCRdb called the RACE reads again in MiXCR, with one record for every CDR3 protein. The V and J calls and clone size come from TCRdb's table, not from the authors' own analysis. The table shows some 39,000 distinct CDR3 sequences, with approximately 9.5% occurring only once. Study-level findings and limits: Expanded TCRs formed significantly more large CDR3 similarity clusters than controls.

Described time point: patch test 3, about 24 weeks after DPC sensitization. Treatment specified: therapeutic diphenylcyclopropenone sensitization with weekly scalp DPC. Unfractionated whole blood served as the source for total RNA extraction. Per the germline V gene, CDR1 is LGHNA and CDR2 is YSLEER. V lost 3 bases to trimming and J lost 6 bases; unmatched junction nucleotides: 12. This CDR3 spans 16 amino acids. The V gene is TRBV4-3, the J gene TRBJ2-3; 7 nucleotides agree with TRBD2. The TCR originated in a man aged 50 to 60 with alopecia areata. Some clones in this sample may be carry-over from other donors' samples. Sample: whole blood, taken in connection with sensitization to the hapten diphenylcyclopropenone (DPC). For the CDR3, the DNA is TGCGCCAGCAGCCAGGAAGCTAGCGGAATGGGGGATACGCAGTATTTT. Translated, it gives CASSQEASGMGDTQYF.